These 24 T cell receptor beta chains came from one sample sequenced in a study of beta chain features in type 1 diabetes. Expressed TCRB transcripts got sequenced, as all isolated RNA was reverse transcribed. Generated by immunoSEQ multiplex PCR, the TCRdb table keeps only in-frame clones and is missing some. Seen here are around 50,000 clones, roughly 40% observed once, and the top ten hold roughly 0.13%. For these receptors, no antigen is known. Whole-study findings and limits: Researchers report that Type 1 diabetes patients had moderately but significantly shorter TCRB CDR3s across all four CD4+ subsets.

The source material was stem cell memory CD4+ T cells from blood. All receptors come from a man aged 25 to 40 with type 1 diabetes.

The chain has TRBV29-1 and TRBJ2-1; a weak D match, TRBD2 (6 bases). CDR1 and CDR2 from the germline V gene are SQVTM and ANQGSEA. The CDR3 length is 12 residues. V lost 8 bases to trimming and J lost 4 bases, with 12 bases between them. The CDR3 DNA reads TGCAGCATGGGACTTCCTTACAATGAGCAGTTCTTC. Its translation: CSMGLPYNEQFF.

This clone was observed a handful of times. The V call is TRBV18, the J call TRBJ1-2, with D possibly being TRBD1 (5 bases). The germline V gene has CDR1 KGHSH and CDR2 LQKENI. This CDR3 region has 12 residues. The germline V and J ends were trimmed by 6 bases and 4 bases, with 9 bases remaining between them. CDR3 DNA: TGTGCCAGCTCTTCAGACAGCTATGGCTACACCTTC. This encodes CASSSDSYGYTF.

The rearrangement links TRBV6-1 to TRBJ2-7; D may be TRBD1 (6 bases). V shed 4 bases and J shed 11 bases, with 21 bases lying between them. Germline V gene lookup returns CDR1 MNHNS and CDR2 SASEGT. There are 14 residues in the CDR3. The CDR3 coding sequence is TGTGCCAGCAGTGCAACTCGGACAGCCACGAGGGAGTACTTC. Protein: CASSATRTATREYF.

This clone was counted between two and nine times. The CDR3 DNA reads as TGTGCCAGCAGTTCCCAGGGGGCCAACGTCCTGACTTTC. Amino acids: CASSSQGANVLTF. The chain joins TRBV6-5 to TRBJ2-6; D is ambiguous. V was clipped by 4 bases and J by 4 bases, with 5 bases between them. This CDR3 is 13 amino acids long. Germline values: CDR1 MNHEY, CDR2 SVGAGI.

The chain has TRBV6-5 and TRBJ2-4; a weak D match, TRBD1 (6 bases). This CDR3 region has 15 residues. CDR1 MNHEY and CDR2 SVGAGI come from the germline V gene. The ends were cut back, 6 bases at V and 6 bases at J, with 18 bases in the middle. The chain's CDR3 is CASRTSRGLRNIQYF. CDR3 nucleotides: TGTGCCAGCAGGACCAGCAGGGGCTTGAGAAACATTCAGTACTTC.

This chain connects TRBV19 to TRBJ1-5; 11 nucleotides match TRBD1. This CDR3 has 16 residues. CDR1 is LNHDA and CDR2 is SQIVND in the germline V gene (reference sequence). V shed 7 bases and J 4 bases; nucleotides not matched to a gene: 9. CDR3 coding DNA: TGTGCCAGTATGGGACAGGGGGTCTACGGAAATCAGCCCCAGCATTTT. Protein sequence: CASMGQGVYGNQPQHF.

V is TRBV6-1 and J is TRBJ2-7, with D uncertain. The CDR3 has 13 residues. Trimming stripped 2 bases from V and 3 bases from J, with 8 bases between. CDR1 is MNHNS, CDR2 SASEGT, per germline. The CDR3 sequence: CASSEYTLYEQYF. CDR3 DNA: TGTGCCAGCAGTGAATACACCCTCTACGAGCAGTACTTC.

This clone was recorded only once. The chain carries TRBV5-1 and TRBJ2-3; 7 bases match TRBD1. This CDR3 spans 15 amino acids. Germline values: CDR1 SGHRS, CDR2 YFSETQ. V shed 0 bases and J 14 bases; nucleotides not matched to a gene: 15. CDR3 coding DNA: TGCGCCAGCAGCTTGGGGACCATGACAGGGATCAATTTGTATTTT. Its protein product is CASSLGTMTGINLYF.

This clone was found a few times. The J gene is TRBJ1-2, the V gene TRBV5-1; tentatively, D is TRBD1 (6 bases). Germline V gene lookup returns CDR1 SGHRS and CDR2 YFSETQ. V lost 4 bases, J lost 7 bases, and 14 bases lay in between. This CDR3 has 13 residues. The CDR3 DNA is TGCGCCAGCAGCCACCCGAGGGGGACTGGCTACACCTTC. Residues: CASSHPRGTGYTF. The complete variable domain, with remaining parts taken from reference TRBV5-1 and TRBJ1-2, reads KAGVTQTPRYLIKTRGQQVTLSCSPISGHRSVSWYQQTPGQGLQFLFEYFSETQRNKGNFPGRFSGRQFSNSRSEMNVSTLELGDSALYLCASSHPRGTGYTFGSGTRLTVV.

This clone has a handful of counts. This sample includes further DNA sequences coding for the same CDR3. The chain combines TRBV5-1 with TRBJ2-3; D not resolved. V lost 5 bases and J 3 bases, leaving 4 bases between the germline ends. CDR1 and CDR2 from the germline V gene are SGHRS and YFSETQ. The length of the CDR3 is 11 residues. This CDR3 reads CASSLTDTQYF. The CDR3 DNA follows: TGCGCCAGCAGTCTGACAGATACGCAGTATTTT. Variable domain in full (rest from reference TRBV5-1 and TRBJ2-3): KAGVTQTPRYLIKTRGQQVTLSCSPISGHRSVSWYQQTPGQGLQFLFEYFSETQRNKGNFPGRFSGRQFSNSRSEMNVSTLELGDSALYLCASSLTDTQYFGPGTRLTVL.

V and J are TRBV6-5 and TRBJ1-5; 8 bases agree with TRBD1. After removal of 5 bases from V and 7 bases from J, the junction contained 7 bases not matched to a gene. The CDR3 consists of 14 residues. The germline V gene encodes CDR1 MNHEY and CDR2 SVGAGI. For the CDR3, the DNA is TGTGCCAGCAGTCGGACAGGGTCCGGGCAGCCCCAGCATTTT. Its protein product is CASSRTGSGQPQHF.

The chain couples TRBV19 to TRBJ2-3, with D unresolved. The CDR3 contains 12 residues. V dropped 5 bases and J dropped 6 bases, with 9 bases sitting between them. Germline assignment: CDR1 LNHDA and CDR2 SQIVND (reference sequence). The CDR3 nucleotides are TGTGCCAGTAGTTTTCTCCTTGATACGCAGTATTTT. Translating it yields CASSFLLDTQYF. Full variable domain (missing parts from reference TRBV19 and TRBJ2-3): DGGITQSPKYLFRKEGQNVTLSCEQNLNHDAMYWYRQDPGQGLRLIYYSQIVNDFQKGDIAEGYSVSREKKESFPLTVTSAQKNPTAFYLCASSFLLDTQYFGPGTRLTVL.

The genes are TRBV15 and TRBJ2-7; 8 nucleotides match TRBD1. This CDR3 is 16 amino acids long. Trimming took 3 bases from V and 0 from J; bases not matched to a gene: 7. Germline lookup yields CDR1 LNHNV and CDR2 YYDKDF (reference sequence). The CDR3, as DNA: TGTGCCACCAGCAGGGGGGACAGGTTCCTCTCCTACGAGCAGTACTTC. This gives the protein CATSRGDRFLSYEQYF.

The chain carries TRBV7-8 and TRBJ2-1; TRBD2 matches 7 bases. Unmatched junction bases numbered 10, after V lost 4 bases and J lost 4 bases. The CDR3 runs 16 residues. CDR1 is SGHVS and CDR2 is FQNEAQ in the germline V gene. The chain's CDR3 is CASSSPSGGKYNEQFF. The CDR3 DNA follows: TGTGCCAGCAGCTCCCCTAGCGGTGGGAAATACAATGAGCAGTTCTTC.

The CDR3 DNA is TGTGCCAGCAGTTCCGAGCGGGTTGGCTACAATGAGCAGTTCTTC. Protein sequence: CASSSERVGYNEQFF. This sequence joins TRBV6-5 and TRBJ2-1; the D gene is possibly TRBD2 (6 bases). Germline CDR1 MNHEY, CDR2 SVGAGI. The CDR3 is made up of 15 amino acids. Trimming took 4 bases from V and 3 from J, leaving 13 bases between them.

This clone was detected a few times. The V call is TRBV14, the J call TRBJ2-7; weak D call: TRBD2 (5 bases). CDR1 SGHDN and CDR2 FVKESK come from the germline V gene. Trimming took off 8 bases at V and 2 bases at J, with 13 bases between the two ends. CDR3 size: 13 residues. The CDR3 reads CASRPGGTYEQYF. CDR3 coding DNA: TGTGCCAGCCGCCCTGGAGGTACCTACGAGCAGTACTTC.

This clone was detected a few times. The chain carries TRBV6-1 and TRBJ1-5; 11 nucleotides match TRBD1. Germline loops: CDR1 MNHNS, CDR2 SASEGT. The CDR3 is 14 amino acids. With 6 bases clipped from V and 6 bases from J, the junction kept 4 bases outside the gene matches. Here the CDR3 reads CASSVGTGGQPQHF. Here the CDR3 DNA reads TGTGCCAGCAGCGTTGGGACAGGGGGTCAGCCCCAGCATTTT.

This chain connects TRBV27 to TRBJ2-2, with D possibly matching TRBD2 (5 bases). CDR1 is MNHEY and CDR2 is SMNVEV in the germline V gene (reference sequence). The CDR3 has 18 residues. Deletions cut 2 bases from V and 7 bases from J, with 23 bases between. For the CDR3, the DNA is TGTGCCAGCAGTTTACCCCCATCCGCCCGCGGGTTTAACGGGGAGCTGTTTTTT. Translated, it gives CASSLPPSARGFNGELFF.

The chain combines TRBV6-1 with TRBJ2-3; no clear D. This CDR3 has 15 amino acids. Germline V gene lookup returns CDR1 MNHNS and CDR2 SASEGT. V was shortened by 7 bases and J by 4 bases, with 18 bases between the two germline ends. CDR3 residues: CASKFSYYPADTQYF. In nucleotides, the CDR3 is TGTGCCAGCAAATTTAGCTACTATCCCGCAGATACGCAGTATTTT.

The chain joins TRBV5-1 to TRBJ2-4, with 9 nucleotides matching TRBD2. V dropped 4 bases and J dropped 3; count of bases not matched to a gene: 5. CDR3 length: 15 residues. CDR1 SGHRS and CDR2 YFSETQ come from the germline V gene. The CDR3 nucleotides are TGCGCCAGCAGCGACCGGACTAGCGACAAAAACATTCAGTACTTC. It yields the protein CASSDRTSDKNIQYF.

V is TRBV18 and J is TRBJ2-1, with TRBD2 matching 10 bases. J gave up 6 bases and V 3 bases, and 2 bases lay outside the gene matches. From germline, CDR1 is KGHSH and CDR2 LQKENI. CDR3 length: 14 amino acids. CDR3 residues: CASSPVAGGNEQFF. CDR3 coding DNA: TGTGCCAGCTCACCCGTAGCGGGAGGCAATGAGCAGTTCTTC.

The CDR3 region has the DNA TGTGCCAGTAGTATTAACTTGGACAATGAGCAGTTCTTC. This codes for CASSINLDNEQFF. The chain employs TRBV19 and TRBJ2-1; D gene uncertain. This CDR3 has 13 residues. Trimming left V 3 bases short and J 5 bases short, with 8 bases between. Looked up from germline, CDR1 is LNHDA and CDR2 is SQIVND (reference sequence).

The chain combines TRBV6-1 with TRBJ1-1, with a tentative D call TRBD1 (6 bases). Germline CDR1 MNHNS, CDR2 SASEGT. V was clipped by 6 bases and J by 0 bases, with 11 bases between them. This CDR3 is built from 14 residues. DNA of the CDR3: TGTGCCAGCAGGACAGGCGACATGAACACTGAAGCTTTCTTT. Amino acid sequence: CASRTGDMNTEAFF.

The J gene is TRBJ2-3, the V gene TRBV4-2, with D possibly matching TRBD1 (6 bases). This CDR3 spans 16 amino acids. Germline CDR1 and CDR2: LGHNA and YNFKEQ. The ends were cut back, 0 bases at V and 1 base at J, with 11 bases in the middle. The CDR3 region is CASSQDLGAGTDTQYF. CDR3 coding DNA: TGTGCCAGCAGCCAAGATTTGGGGGCAGGCACAGATACGCAGTATTTT.